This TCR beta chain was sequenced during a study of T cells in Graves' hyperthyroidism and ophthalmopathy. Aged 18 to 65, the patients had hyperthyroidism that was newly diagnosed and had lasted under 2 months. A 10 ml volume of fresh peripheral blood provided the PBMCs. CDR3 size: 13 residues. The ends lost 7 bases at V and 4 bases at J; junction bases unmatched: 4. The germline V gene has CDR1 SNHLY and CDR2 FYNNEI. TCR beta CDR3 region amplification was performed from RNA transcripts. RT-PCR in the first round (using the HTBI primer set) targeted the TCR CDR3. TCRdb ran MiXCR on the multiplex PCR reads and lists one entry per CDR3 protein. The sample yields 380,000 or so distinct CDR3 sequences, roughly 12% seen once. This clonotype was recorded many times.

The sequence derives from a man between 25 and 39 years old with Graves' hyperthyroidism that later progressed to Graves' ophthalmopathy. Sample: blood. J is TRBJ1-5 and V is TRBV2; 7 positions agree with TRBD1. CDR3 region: CASKRQGNQPQHF. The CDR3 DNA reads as TGTGCCAGCAAGCGACAGGGTAATCAGCCCCAGCATTTT.